This T cell receptor beta chain originates from a study of blood T cell repertoires in COVID-19. About the study: The samples span acute and convalescent COVID-19 from the United States, Italy and Spain. Nucleic acid was either cDNA or gDNA, and it came from T cells, B-cell-depleted T cells, or PBMCs.

The CDR3 covers 15 residues. Germline V lookup: CDR1 SGHNT, CDR2 YYREEE (reference sequence). The germline V and J ends were trimmed by 5 bases and 0 bases, with 9 bases remaining between them. In the original analysis: Cell counts per sample came from amplifying reference gene primers. Assay: immunoSEQ multiplex PCR; the TCRdb copy retains only in-frame clones and omits some. V and J calls and clone size are those listed in that table; D and trimming were worked out from the DNA. The table records some 250,000 clones, roughly 91% of them present only once. The gene calls are TRBV5-4 and TRBJ2-6; the D gene is possibly TRBD2 (7 bases). The sequence was collected from a woman aged 40 to 55 who had recovered from COVID-19. The sequencing sample was made of peripheral blood. The CDR3 region is CASRAGASGANVLTF. CDR3 DNA sequence: TGTGCCAGCAGGGCGGGGGCCTCTGGGGCCAACGTCCTGACTTTC.